One and the same sample provided the 27 T cell receptor beta chains below, sequenced in a study of T cells expressing NK-cell markers. Reanalyzing the 5' RACE reads, TCRdb keeps one entry per CDR3 protein, without DNA. The sample holds around 380,000 distinct CDR3 sequences. Specimen: blood T cells: a sorted CD56 or NKG2C T cell subset, CD4+ or CD8+ T cells, or bulk PBMC T cells (not recorded which). Receptors originate from a woman aged 50 to 60 in good health.

The chain employs TRBV11-2 and TRBJ1-1; the D gene TCRdb calls, TRBD1, cannot be checked with no DNA. Germline V CDR1 and CDR2: SGHAT, FQNNGV. The CDR3 spans 14 residues. This chain's CDR3 is CASGNRGGDTEAFF.

V is TRBV20-1 and J is TRBJ2-1; TCRdb's D call, TRBD2, is unchecked because there is no DNA. Germline-derived CDR1 and CDR2 are DFQATT and SNEGSKA (reference sequence). This CDR3 spans 15 amino acids. The CDR3 reads CSGGRGLAGVGEQFF.

This rearrangement joins TRBV11-2 to TRBJ1-3; with no DNA, the TCRdb D assignment of TRBD1 cannot be verified. Germline CDR1 SGHAT, CDR2 FQNNGV. This CDR3 contains 15 residues. CDR3 protein: CASSYTRTAGNTIYF.

The CDR3 region is CASSRNQIGTGHYEQYF. The rearrangement links TRBV3-1 to TRBJ2-7; no DNA is available, so the TRBD1 call from TCRdb remains unchecked. Germline V lookup: CDR1 LGHDT, CDR2 YNNKEL (reference sequence). The CDR3 covers 17 residues.

This chain uses TRBV11-2 with TRBJ2-1; the TCRdb call, TRBD2, lacks DNA for checking. Per the germline V gene, CDR1 is SGHAT and CDR2 is FQNNGV. The CDR3 runs to 16 residues. CDR3 residues: CASSILRRGRYNEQFF.

The rearrangement links TRBV6-1 to TRBJ2-1; TCRdb selects TRBD2, and the lack of DNA leaves this call unchecked. In germline, CDR1 is MNHNS, CDR2 SASEGT. The CDR3 sequence is 15 residues long. CDR3 loop: CASSEARGLVNEQFF.

The gene calls are TRBV5-5 and TRBJ1-5. Germline V gives CDR1 SGHKS, CDR2 YYEKEE (reference sequence). The CDR3 sequence is 15 residues long. The CDR3 spells CASSSTTGSNQPQHF.

The chain is built from TRBV6-5 and TRBJ2-4; TCRdb lists TRBD1, though no DNA is available to test this call. The CDR3 is 13 residues long. Germline V lookup: CDR1 MNHEY, CDR2 SVGAGI. The CDR3 protein is CASSWTGQNIQYF.

The gene calls are TRBV29-1 and TRBJ2-2; TCRdb gives TRBD2 as the D gene, but with no DNA this cannot be confirmed. The germline V gene encodes CDR1 SQVTM and CDR2 ANQGSEA. This CDR3 is 15 amino acids long. This CDR3 is CSVGAGTTVGGELFF.

The V gene is TRBV20-1, the J gene TRBJ2-1; as DNA is missing, the TRBD2 call by TCRdb cannot be tested. The V gene's germline CDR1 is DFQATT and CDR2 SNEGSKA (reference sequence). This CDR3 has 18 amino acids. CDR3 loop: CSASLGLAGGLSHNEQFF.

This sequence joins TRBV11-2 and TRBJ2-1; absent DNA, TCRdb's TRBD2 call cannot be checked. CDR1 SGHAT and CDR2 FQNNGV come from the germline V gene. The CDR3 has 17 residues. The CDR3 reads CASSLVWEGLAYNEQFF.

The V call is TRBV24-1, the J call TRBJ2-3; the TCRdb call, TRBD2, lacks DNA for checking. CDR3 length: 16 amino acids. From germline, CDR1 is KGHDR and CDR2 SFDVKD. CDR3 residues: CATSTLGSGSLNTQYF.

The CDR3 spells CASSRDRANTGELFF. J is TRBJ2-2 and V is TRBV5-1; without DNA, the TCRdb call of TRBD1 cannot be checked. The CDR3 contains 15 residues. Germline V gene lookup returns CDR1 SGHRS and CDR2 YFSETQ.

This chain joins TRBV11-3 and TRBJ2-3; TCRdb calls TRBD1, which cannot be checked without DNA. CDR3 length: 13 residues. Per germline, CDR1 SGHNT and CDR2 YENEEA. The CDR3 sequence is CASRDTLTDTQYF. Full variable domain (outside the CDR3, taken from reference TRBV11-3 and TRBJ2-3): EAGVVQSPRYKIIEKKQPVAFWCNPISGHNTLYWYLQNLGQGPELLIRYENEEAVDDSQLPKDRFSAERLKGVDSTLKIQPAELGDSAVYLCASRDTLTDTQYFGPGTRLTVL.

The chain uses TRBV29-1 and TRBJ2-3. This CDR3 is 13 amino acids long. Germline V gene sequence: CDR1 SQVTM, CDR2 ANQGSEA. CDR3 residues: CSVRQLHTDTQYF.

The V gene is TRBV5-6, the J gene TRBJ2-2; as DNA is missing, the TRBD1 call by TCRdb cannot be tested. The CDR3 is 15 amino acids. Looked up from germline, CDR1 is SGHDT and CDR2 is YYEEEE. This CDR3 reads CASTWTGGDTGELFF.

The chain recombines TRBV9 with TRBJ2-7; the TCRdb call, TRBD2, lacks DNA for checking. CDR3 length: 15 residues. Germline V gene sequence: CDR1 SGDLS, CDR2 YYNGEE. CDR3 residues: CASSVESGRGGEQYF.

The chain joins TRBV5-6 to TRBJ1-5. Germline V gene data show CDR1 as SGHDT and CDR2 as YYEEEE. The CDR3 contains 14 residues. This CDR3 is CASSLGRHSQPQHF.

The J gene is TRBJ2-1, the V gene TRBV10-1. CDR3 length: 15 residues. Germline V gene data show CDR1 as WNHNN and CDR2 as SYGVQD (reference sequence). The CDR3 sequence is CASSDMASAYNEQFF.

This chain links TRBV9 with TRBJ2-7; with no DNA, the TCRdb D assignment of TRBD1 cannot be verified. There are 14 residues in the CDR3. CDR1 is SGDLS, CDR2 YYNGEE, per germline. The CDR3 spells CASSTGGQAGEQYF.

This chain joins TRBV5-1 and TRBJ2-7; there is no DNA to check the TCRdb D call of TRBD2. Per the germline V gene, CDR1 is SGHRS and CDR2 is YFSETQ. The CDR3 covers 15 residues. CDR3 region: CASSLDGVGSYEQYF.

The chain has TRBV5-1 and TRBJ2-5; with no DNA, the TCRdb D assignment of TRBD2 cannot be verified. Germline CDR1 SGHRS, CDR2 YFSETQ. The CDR3 consists of 14 residues. The CDR3: CASAKDGGKETQYF.

V usage is TRBV7-2 and J usage is TRBJ2-1; the D call of TRBD2 rests on TCRdb alone, since no DNA is present to check it. This CDR3 has 15 amino acids. Per the germline V gene, CDR1 is SGHTA and CDR2 is FQGNSA. CDR3 sequence reads: CASSEGTRSRNEQFF.

The chain joins TRBV9 to TRBJ2-1; the D call of TRBD2 rests on TCRdb alone, since no DNA is present to check it. There are 19 residues in the CDR3. Germline V gives CDR1 SGDLS, CDR2 YYNGEE. The CDR3 reads CASSVGLAGAGRLNNEQFF.

The chain's CDR3 is CSASGPDSLYEQYF. The chain joins TRBV20-1 to TRBJ2-7; checking the TCRdb D call of TRBD1 is not possible without DNA. The CDR3 totals 14 residues. Per germline, CDR1 DFQATT and CDR2 SNEGSKA (reference sequence).

The gene calls are TRBV7-9 and TRBJ2-2; TCRdb lists TRBD1, though no DNA is available to test this call. Germline lookup yields CDR1 SEHNR and CDR2 FQNEAQ (reference sequence). This CDR3 contains 14 residues. This CDR3 reads CASSPLTYTGELFF.

The chain has TRBV2 and TRBJ1-2; with no DNA, the TCRdb D assignment of TRBD1 cannot be verified. CDR1 is SNHLY, CDR2 FYNNEI, per germline. The length of the CDR3 is 16 residues. CDR3 sequence reads: CASSETPGQGNYGYTF.